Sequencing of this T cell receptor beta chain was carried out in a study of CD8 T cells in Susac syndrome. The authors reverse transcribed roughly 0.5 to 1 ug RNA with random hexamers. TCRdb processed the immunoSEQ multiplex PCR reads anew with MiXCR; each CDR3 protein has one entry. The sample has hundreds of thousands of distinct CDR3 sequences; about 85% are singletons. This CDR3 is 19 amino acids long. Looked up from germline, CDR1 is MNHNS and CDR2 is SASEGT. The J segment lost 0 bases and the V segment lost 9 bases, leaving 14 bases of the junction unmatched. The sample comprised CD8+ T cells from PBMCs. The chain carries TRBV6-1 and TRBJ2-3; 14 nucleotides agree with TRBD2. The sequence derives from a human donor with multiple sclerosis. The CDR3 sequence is CASNRLAGGPGESTDTQYF. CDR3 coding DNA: TGTGCCAGTAACAGACTAGCGGGAGGGCCCGGAGAGAGCACAGATACGCAGTATTTT.